This TCR beta chain derives from a study of regulatory dendritic cells for organ transplantation. Looking at the study overall: Monocytes received vitamin D3 on days 0 and 4, IL-10 on day 4.

Notes on the study in general: Among resting subsets, memory CD8+ cells contained the most alloreactive clonotypes. Regulatory dendritic cells appeared to expand memory CD8+ clones less than mature ones.

Germline-derived CDR1 and CDR2 are ENHRY and SYGVKD. This CDR3 spans 13 amino acids. V was shortened by 0 bases and J by 6 bases, with 8 bases between the two germline ends. As for this clone: Its target is not known.

Allogeneic regulatory or mature dendritic cells were co-cultured for four to six days with CFSE-labeled sorted T cells at 1:10. Naive CD45RA+ and memory CD45RO+ CD4+ or CD8+ T cells were FACS-sorted. Sequencing was performed with immunoSEQ multiplex PCR; in TCRdb, only in-frame clones are kept and a portion is missing. The sample yields 7,500 to 8,500 clones, about 70% seen once. Input material: memory CD4+ T cells from blood cultured with dendritic cells. The subset here: CD45RO+ memory T cells. The clonotype was recovered from a human donor in good health. This chain joins TRBV10-3 and TRBJ1-1; D perhaps matches TRBD1 (6 bases). CDR3 residues: CAISESAGAEAFF. The CDR3 nucleotides read TGTGCCATCAGTGAGTCCGCAGGGGCTGAAGCTTTCTTT.